The rows below give T cell receptor beta chains drawn from one sample of a study of CD8 T cells in ankylosing spondylitis. TCRdb recomputed calls from the 5' RACE reads with MiXCR, one row per CDR3 protein. Counted here are 220,000 or so distinct CDR3 sequences, over 9.5% occurring once; the ten biggest clones make up less than 25%. Sequencing was carried out using blood, either unsorted or a sorted T cell fraction (not recorded which). Receptors were obtained from a male donor with ankylosing spondylitis or in good health (not recorded which). CDR3s include the opening cysteine and the closing phenylalanine or tryptophan. Fields, in order: V gene, J gene, D gene, clone size, CDR3 protein, CDR3 DNA. A D gene is named only where the DNA matches it firmly. Some rows have no size entry. The others give once, few or many, or a class for an expanded clone.

V gene: TRBV7-2
J gene: TRBJ2-3
D gene: NA
clone size: many
CDR3 protein: CASSSVDTQYF
CDR3 DNA: TGTGCCAGCAGCTCAGTGGATACGCAGTATTTT

V gene: TRBV12-3/TRBV12-4
J gene: TRBJ1-1
D gene: NA
clone size: few
CDR3 protein: CASSLDGALNTEAFF
CDR3 DNA: TGTGCCAGCAGTTTAGATGGGGCGCTGAACACTGAAGCTTTCTTT

V gene: TRBV29-1
J gene: TRBJ2-4
D gene: NA
clone size: NA
CDR3 protein: CSVEDHGLNIQYF
CDR3 DNA: TGCAGCGTTGAAGATCACGGACTCAACATTCAGTACTTC

V gene: TRBV6-1
J gene: TRBJ2-1
D gene: NA
clone size: many
CDR3 protein: CASRPAVFGEQFF
CDR3 DNA: TGTGCCAGCCGTCCCGCAGTTTTTGGTGAGCAGTTCTTC

V gene: TRBV20-1
J gene: TRBJ2-3
D gene: NA
clone size: many
CDR3 protein: CSARWISLARTDTQYF
CDR3 DNA: TGCAGTGCTAGATGGATAAGTCTAGCCCGCACAGATACGCAGTATTTT

V gene: TRBV5-1
J gene: TRBJ2-1
D gene: TRBD2
clone size: many
CDR3 protein: CASRPSGGANEQFF
CDR3 DNA: TGCGCCAGCAGACCTAGCGGGGGGGCGAATGAGCAGTTCTTC

V gene: TRBV3-1
J gene: TRBJ2-7
D gene: TRBD1
clone size: many
CDR3 protein: CASSQNGQGTEYF
CDR3 DNA: TGTGCCAGCAGCCAAAACGGACAGGGGACGGAGTACTTC

V gene: TRBV7-9
J gene: TRBJ2-2
D gene: NA
clone size: NA
CDR3 protein: CASSSSPSRFAGELFF
CDR3 DNA: TGTGCCAGCAGCAGTTCCCCCAGTAGGTTCGCCGGGGAGCTGTTTTTT

V gene: TRBV20-1
J gene: TRBJ1-4
D gene: NA
clone size: NA
CDR3 protein: CSAGAGDGGPTNEKLFF
CDR3 DNA: TGCAGTGCTGGGGCAGGTGACGGGGGACCGACTAATGAAAAACTGTTTTTT

V gene: TRBV28
J gene: TRBJ1-1
D gene: NA
clone size: NA
CDR3 protein: CASSFPLGAGNTEAFF
CDR3 DNA: TGTGCCAGCAGTTTCCCGTTAGGGGCGGGGAACACTGAAGCTTTCTTT

V gene: TRBV29-1
J gene: TRBJ2-5
D gene: TRBD1
clone size: many
CDR3 protein: CSVRDRGSLETQYF
CDR3 DNA: TGCAGCGTGAGGGACAGGGGGAGTTTGGAGACCCAGTACTTC

V gene: TRBV28
J gene: TRBJ2-2
D gene: NA
clone size: NA
CDR3 protein: CASGIEGYTGELFF
CDR3 DNA: TGTGCCAGCGGTATCGAGGGGTACACCGGGGAGCTGTTTTTT

V gene: TRBV5-1
J gene: TRBJ2-1
D gene: TRBD2
clone size: many
CDR3 protein: CASSPSGGAGYNEQFF
CDR3 DNA: TGCGCCAGCAGCCCCAGCGGGGGGGCCGGTTACAATGAGCAGTTCTTC

V gene: TRBV5-1
J gene: TRBJ2-3
D gene: NA
clone size: few
CDR3 protein: CASSLGDREGADTQYF
CDR3 DNA: TGCGCCAGCAGCTTGGGAGACAGGGAGGGAGCAGATACGCAGTATTTT

V gene: TRBV14
J gene: TRBJ2-2
D gene: NA
clone size: NA
CDR3 protein: CASSLRTGGTGELFF
CDR3 DNA: TGTGCCAGCAGCCTCCGAACAGGAGGTACCGGGGAGCTGTTTTTT

V gene: TRBV18
J gene: TRBJ2-3
D gene: NA
clone size: NA
CDR3 protein: CASSPGPSDTDTQYF
CDR3 DNA: TGTGCCAGCTCACCCGGGCCGTCGGACACAGATACGCAGTATTTT

V gene: TRBV7-9
J gene: TRBJ2-7
D gene: NA
clone size: many
CDR3 protein: CASSFRVAHEQYF
CDR3 DNA: TGTGCCAGCAGCTTCAGGGTCGCCCACGAGCAGTACTTC

V gene: TRBV29-1
J gene: TRBJ2-5
D gene: NA
clone size: many
CDR3 protein: CSWTALETQYF
CDR3 DNA: TGCAGTTGGACCGCCCTAGAGACCCAGTACTTC

V gene: TRBV7-8
J gene: TRBJ2-7
D gene: TRBD2
clone size: many
CDR3 protein: CASSLQPSGGASIYEQYF
CDR3 DNA: TGTGCCAGCAGCTTGCAACCTAGCGGGGGGGCTTCGATTTACGAGCAGTACTTC

V gene: TRBV20-1
J gene: TRBJ2-3
D gene: TRBD2
clone size: NA
CDR3 protein: CSAGGGTLAGGTDTQYF
CDR3 DNA: TGCAGTGCTGGGGGGGGAACACTAGCGGGGGGTACAGATACGCAGTATTTT

V gene: TRBV3-1
J gene: TRBJ2-3
D gene: TRBD2
clone size: few
CDR3 protein: CASSQGLAGTYTDTQYF
CDR3 DNA: TGTGCCAGCAGCCAGGGCTTAGCGGGGACCTACACAGATACGCAGTATTTT

V gene: TRBV20-1
J gene: TRBJ1-5
D gene: NA
clone size: NA
CDR3 protein: CSASGQQRGNQPQHF
CDR3 DNA: TGCAGTGCCAGCGGACAGCAACGGGGCAATCAGCCCCAGCATTTT

V gene: TRBV9
J gene: TRBJ2-7
D gene: NA
clone size: many
CDR3 protein: CASSKKFSQDSSYEQYF
CDR3 DNA: TGTGCCAGCAGCAAGAAATTCTCGCAGGACAGCTCCTACGAGCAGTACTTC

V gene: TRBV20-1
J gene: TRBJ2-1
D gene: TRBD1
clone size: many
CDR3 protein: CSANDRGGYNEQFF
CDR3 DNA: TGCAGTGCCAACGACAGGGGAGGCTACAATGAGCAGTTCTTC

V gene: TRBV20-1
J gene: TRBJ2-1
D gene: NA
clone size: many
CDR3 protein: CSARSSPYNEQFF
CDR3 DNA: TGCAGTGCTAGGTCCAGCCCCTACAATGAGCAGTTCTTC

V gene: TRBV12-3/TRBV12-4
J gene: TRBJ1-1
D gene: NA
clone size: many
CDR3 protein: CASSSPLKMNTEAFF
CDR3 DNA: TGTGCCAGCAGTTCCCCCTTAAAGATGAACACTGAAGCTTTCTTT

V gene: TRBV5-1
J gene: TRBJ2-2
D gene: NA
clone size: many
CDR3 protein: CASSLKQGNTGELFF
CDR3 DNA: TGCGCCAGCAGCTTGAAGCAGGGCAACACCGGGGAGCTGTTTTTT

V gene: TRBV7-2
J gene: TRBJ1-1
D gene: NA
clone size: few
CDR3 protein: CASSLVGGSGTEAFF
CDR3 DNA: TGTGCCAGCAGCTTAGTTGGGGGATCGGGCACTGAAGCTTTCTTT

V gene: TRBV19
J gene: TRBJ2-3
D gene: TRBD2
clone size: few
CDR3 protein: CGSGAGITDTQYF
CDR3 DNA: TGTGGAAGCGGGGCGGGGATCACAGATACGCAGTATTTT

V gene: TRBV28
J gene: TRBJ1-2
D gene: NA
clone size: many
CDR3 protein: CASSSPPAGYNGYTF
CDR3 DNA: TGTGCCAGCAGTTCCCCTCCCGCAGGGTACAATGGCTACACCTTC

V gene: TRBV10-3
J gene: TRBJ2-1
D gene: NA
clone size: many
CDR3 protein: CAISPGRWGGNEQFF
CDR3 DNA: TGTGCCATCAGTCCGGGCCGGTGGGGCGGCAATGAGCAGTTCTTC

V gene: TRBV7-9
J gene: TRBJ2-3
D gene: NA
clone size: many
CDR3 protein: CASSPTSPTDTQYF
CDR3 DNA: TGTGCCAGCAGCCCCACTAGCCCCACAGATACGCAGTATTTT